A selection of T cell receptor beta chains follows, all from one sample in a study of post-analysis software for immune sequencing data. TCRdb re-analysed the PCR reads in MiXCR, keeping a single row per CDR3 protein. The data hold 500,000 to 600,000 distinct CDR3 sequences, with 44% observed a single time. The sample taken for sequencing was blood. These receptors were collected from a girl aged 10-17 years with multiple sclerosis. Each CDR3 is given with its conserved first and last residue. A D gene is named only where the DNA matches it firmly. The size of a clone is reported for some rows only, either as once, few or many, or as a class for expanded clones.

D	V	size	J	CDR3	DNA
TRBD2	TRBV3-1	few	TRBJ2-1	CASSQTSGGANMDEQFF	TGTGCCAGCAGCCAAACTAGCGGGGGGGCCAATATGGATGAGCAGTTCTTC
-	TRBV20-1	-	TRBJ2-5	CSASGQFETQYF	TGCAGTGCTAGCGGGCAGTTCGAGACCCAGTACTTC
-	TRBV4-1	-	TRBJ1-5	CASSPGGATGLNQPQHF	TGCGCCAGCAGCCCCGGGGGGGCGACAGGACTCAATCAGCCCCAGCATTTT
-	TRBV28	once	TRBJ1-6	CASSFTGYNSPLHF	TGTGCCAGCAGTTTTACAGGGTATAATTCACCCCTCCACTTT
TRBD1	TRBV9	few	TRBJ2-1	CARSPLGGLSYNEQFF	TGTGCCCGCAGCCCGCTAGGGGGCCTCTCCTACAATGAGCAGTTCTTC
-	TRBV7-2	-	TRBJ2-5	CASSYDLGGSETQYF	TGTGCCAGCAGTTACGACCTTGGGGGGTCAGAGACCCAGTACTTC
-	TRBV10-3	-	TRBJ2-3	CAISESPRDSFSSTDTQYF	TGTGCCATCAGTGAGTCCCCTCGGGACTCGTTCTCTAGCACAGATACGCAGTATTTT
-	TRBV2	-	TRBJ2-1	CASSTSPGGSEQFF	TGTGCCAGCAGTACCTCCCCGGGGGGCAGTGAGCAGTTCTTC
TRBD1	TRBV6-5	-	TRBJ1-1	CASSVGTVQNTEAFF	TGTGCCAGCAGTGTGGGGACAGTCCAGAACACTGAAGCTTTCTTT
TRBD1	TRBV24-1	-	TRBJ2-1	CATSDSRGQGGTYNEQVF	TGTGCCACCAGTGATTCGAGGGGACAGGGAGGGACCTACAATGAGCAGGTCTTC
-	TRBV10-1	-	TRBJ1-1	CACSEYRVSTEAFF	TGCGCCTGCAGTGAATACAGGGTCAGCACTGAAGCTTTCTTT
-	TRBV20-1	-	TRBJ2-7	CSARASSYEQYF	TGCAGTGCTCGGGCCTCCTCCTACGAGCAGTACTTC
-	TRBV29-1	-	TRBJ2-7	CSVDNRAEGYEQYF	TGCAGCGTGGACAACAGAGCCGAGGGATACGAGCAGTACTTC
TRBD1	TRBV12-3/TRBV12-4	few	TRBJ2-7	CASRLGVQGVNEQYF	TGTGCCAGCAGGCTTGGGGTGCAGGGGGTCAACGAGCAGTACTTC
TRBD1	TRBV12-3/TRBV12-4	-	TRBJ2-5	CATGTGRRETQYF	TGTGCCACCGGGACAGGGAGGAGGGAGACCCAGTACTTC
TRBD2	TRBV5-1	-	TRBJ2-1	CASSLRTSGRNIIYNEQFF	TGCGCCAGCAGCTTAAGGACTAGCGGGAGAAATATAATCTACAATGAGCAGTTCTTC
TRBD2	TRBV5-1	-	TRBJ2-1	CASSPPTSGGILNEQFF	TGCGCCAGCAGCCCCCCGACTAGCGGGGGGATTCTTAATGAGCAGTTCTTC
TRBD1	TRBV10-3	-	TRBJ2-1	CAITLGQGSDNEQFF	TGTGCCATCACGCTGGGACAGGGGTCTGACAATGAGCAGTTCTTC
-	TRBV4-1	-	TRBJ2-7	CASSQGTLSYEQYF	TGCGCCAGCAGCCAAGGGACACTGTCCTACGAGCAGTACTTC
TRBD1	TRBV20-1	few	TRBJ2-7	CSATVPDRDPYEQYF	TGCAGTGCTACAGTGCCGGACAGGGACCCCTACGAGCAGTACTTC
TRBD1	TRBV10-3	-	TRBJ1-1	CAISERQGYRAFF	TGTGCCATCAGTGAGAGACAGGGATATAGAGCTTTCTTT
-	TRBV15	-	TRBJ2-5	CATSRDGTVAGETQYF	TGTGCCACCAGCAGAGATGGGACCGTTGCCGGAGAGACCCAGTACTTC
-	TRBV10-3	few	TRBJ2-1	CAISETGTPTYNEQFF	TGTGCCATCAGTGAGACCGGGACTCCCACTTACAATGAGCAGTTCTTC
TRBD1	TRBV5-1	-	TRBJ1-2	CASSIIGQGADGYTF	TGCGCCAGCAGCATTATTGGACAGGGGGCTGATGGCTACACCTTC
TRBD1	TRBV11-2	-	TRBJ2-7	CASSQGAETGVFEQYF	TGTGCCAGCAGTCAAGGGGCAGAGACAGGGGTTTTCGAGCAGTACTTC
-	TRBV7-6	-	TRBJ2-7	CASSSGSAYEQYF	TGTGCCAGCAGCTCGGGTTCAGCCTACGAGCAGTACTTC
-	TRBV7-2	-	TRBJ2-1	CASSITVYNEQFF	TGTGCCAGCAGCATAACAGTGTACAATGAGCAGTTCTTC
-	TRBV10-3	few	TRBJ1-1	CATNTGSETEAFF	TGTGCCACCAATACAGGGAGCGAGACTGAAGCTTTCTTT
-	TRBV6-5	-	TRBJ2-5	CASGRETQYF	TGTGCCAGCGGGCGGGAGACCCAGTACTTC
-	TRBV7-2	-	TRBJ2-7	CASSPFTDAYEQYF	TGTGCCAGCAGCCCCTTCACTGATGCCTACGAGCAGTACTTC
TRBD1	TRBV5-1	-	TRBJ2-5	CASSLRPGQGAQYF	TGCGCCAGCAGCCTTAGACCGGGACAGGGGGCGCAGTACTTC